The 29 T cell receptor beta chains in this list originate from one sample, sequenced in a study of OX40 agonist ivuxolimab in advanced cancers. Assay: immunoSEQ multiplex PCR; the TCRdb copy retains only in-frame clones and omits some. The data hold about 73,000 clones, with roughly 90% observed a single time. The material sequenced was CD4+ or CD8+ T cells sorted from blood, taken in a trial of the OX40 agonist ivuxolimab. These receptors were collected from an adult with an advanced solid tumor such as melanoma, head and neck, liver or kidney cancer.

The V gene is TRBV6-1, the J gene TRBJ2-7; no firm D call. There are 15 residues in the CDR3. CDR1 MNHNS and CDR2 SASEGT come from the germline V gene. Between the trimmed V and J ends, which lost 1 base and 0 bases, there was a span of 10 bases. CDR3 sequence (DNA): TGTGCCAGCAGTGAAGAGGCCGGCAGCTCCTACGAGCAGTACTTC. Its protein product is CASSEEAGSSYEQYF.

In DNA form, the CDR3 reads TGCGCCAGCAGTGAGCCGGGCCAGCTCTATGGCTACACCTTC. This codes for CASSEPGQLYGYTF. The chain joins TRBV10-1 to TRBJ1-2; D gene uncertain. Germline CDR1 is WNHNN and CDR2 is SYGVQD (reference sequence). The length of the CDR3 is 14 residues. V gave up 2 bases and J gave up 4 bases, with 11 bases separating them.

The chain links TRBV7-9 to TRBJ2-1, with 10 bases fitting TRBD2. The junction had 2 bases not matched to a gene; V was cut back by 2 bases and J by 4 bases. Germline V gives CDR1 SEHNR, CDR2 FQNEAQ (reference sequence). The CDR3 has 15 residues. The CDR3 DNA reads TGTGCCAGCAGCTTACTACTAGCGGGGTACAATGAGCAGTTCTTC. Its protein is CASSLLLAGYNEQFF.

This sequence joins TRBV4-3 and TRBJ1-1, with D tentatively TRBD1 (5 bases). This CDR3 is 19 amino acids long. V lost 1 base and J lost 4, with 25 bases in between. CDR1 LGHNA and CDR2 YSLEER come from the germline V gene. The CDR3, as DNA: TGCGCCAGCAGCCAAGCATCCGCGGGGCCGGAAAAGTTATCCACTGAAGCTTTCTTT. Its translation is CASSQASAGPEKLSTEAFF.

The chain combines TRBV5-1 with TRBJ1-1; 10 bases align to TRBD1. Germline V CDR1 and CDR2: SGHRS, YFSETQ. V gave up 4 bases and J gave up 8 bases; unmatched junction bases: 14. This CDR3 is 16 amino acids long. CDR3 DNA sequence: TGCGCCAGCAGCCCAGACAGGGGGCGAGCCATATTGGAAGCTTTCTTT. It is translated as CASSPDRGRAILEAFF.

The chain carries TRBV7-6 and TRBJ2-7; D tentatively reads TRBD1 or TRBD2 (5 bases each). The CDR3 runs 13 residues. V was pared by 3 bases and J by 0 bases, with 6 bases between. CDR1 is SGHVS and CDR2 is FNYEAQ in the germline V gene. The CDR3 spells CASSLGVSYEQYF. The CDR3 nucleotides are TGTGCCAGCAGCTTGGGGGTCTCCTACGAGCAGTACTTC.

The chain has TRBV5-6 and TRBJ2-7; D could derive from TRBD1 or TRBD2 (5 bases each). Trimming pared 4 bases from V and 1 base from J, leaving 9 bases between. The CDR3 runs to 13 residues. The germline V gene encodes CDR1 SGHDT and CDR2 YYEEEE. This chain's CDR3 is CASSEGPSYEQYF. CDR3 bases: TGTGCCAGCAGCGAGGGACCTTCCTACGAGCAGTACTTC.

The V call is TRBV27, the J call TRBJ1-2; D not resolved. Germline lookup yields CDR1 MNHEY and CDR2 SMNVEV (reference sequence). The CDR3 is made up of 15 amino acids. V was pared by 3 bases and J by 8 bases, with 19 bases between. CDR3 loop: CASSLANPSQGGYTF. DNA of the CDR3: TGTGCCAGCAGTTTGGCCAACCCGAGCCAAGGGGGCTACACCTTC.

The CDR3: CASSLGSFYEQYF. The CDR3 nucleotides read TGTGCCAGCAGCCTGGGCAGCTTCTACGAGCAGTACTTC. The rearrangement joins TRBV14 to TRBJ2-7, with D uncertain. The V gene's germline CDR1 is SGHDN and CDR2 FVKESK. The CDR3 extends over 13 amino acids. V lost 4 bases and J 3 bases, leaving 10 bases between the germline ends.

The chain combines TRBV7-8 with TRBJ2-1; perhaps TRBD1 as D (5 bases). Trimming removed 5 bases at V and 0 bases at J, with 11 bases between. Germline CDR1 and CDR2: SGHVS and FQNEAQ. The CDR3 loop spans 15 amino acids. This chain's CDR3 is CASSPSRVSYNEQFF. CDR3 nucleotides: TGTGCCAGCAGCCCCTCCAGGGTCTCCTACAATGAGCAGTTCTTC.

The V gene is TRBV10-3, the J gene TRBJ1-5; 8 bases fit TRBD1. CDR1 ENHRY and CDR2 SYGVKD come from the germline V gene. CDR3 length: 16 residues. V was pared by 0 bases and J by 1 base, with 2 bases of the junction left unmatched. CDR3 sequence (DNA): TGTGCCATCAGTGAGTCTTGGACAGGGAGCAATCAGCCCCAGCATTTT. It translates to CAISESWTGSNQPQHF.

The V and J genes are TRBV6-6 and TRBJ2-5, with 11 bases fitting TRBD2. CDR1 and CDR2 (germline): MNHNY, SVGAGI (reference sequence). This CDR3 has 15 residues. Trimming cost V 2 bases and J 4 bases; bases outside gene matches: 3. The DNA of the CDR3 is TGTGCCAGCAGTTACCTCGGACTAGCGGGAGAGACCCAGTACTTC. It encodes CASSYLGLAGETQYF.

The chain carries TRBV21-1 and TRBJ2-7. TRBV21-1 is listed as a pseudogene. CDR3 size: 15 residues. CDR3 nucleotide sequence: TGTGCCAGCAGCGGCCGACCTGTCCCTCTCTACGAGCAGTACTTC. Translation: CASSGRPVPLYEQYF.

This clone was picked up one time. The J gene is TRBJ2-2, the V gene TRBV7-6; 12 positions agree with TRBD2. Germline assignment: CDR1 SGHVS and CDR2 FNYEAQ. The CDR3 runs 18 residues. V lost 3 bases and J lost 3; bases outside the gene matches: 8. The CDR3 region is CASSFVTSGGLHTGELFF. CDR3 coding DNA: TGTGCCAGCAGCTTTGTGACTAGCGGGGGCCTTCACACCGGGGAGCTGTTTTTT.

The genes are TRBV9 and TRBJ2-7; D may be TRBD2 (5 bases). The CDR3 runs 14 residues. From germline, CDR1 is SGDLS and CDR2 YYNGEE. With 0 bases removed from V and 1 base from J, the gap between germline ends came to 8 bases. The CDR3 region is CASSVDWRSYEQYF. CDR3 in DNA: TGTGCCAGCAGCGTAGATTGGAGGTCCTACGAGCAGTACTTC.

V is TRBV5-8 and J is TRBJ1-4, with D maybe TRBD1 (6 bases). Germline V gene lookup returns CDR1 SGHTS and CDR2 YDEGEE. The CDR3 runs to 15 residues. Trimming removed 7 bases at V and 4 bases at J, with 17 bases between. The CDR3 loop reads CASPGAGHYNEKLFF. The CDR3 coding sequence is TGTGCCAGCCCCGGCGCGGGACATTATAATGAAAAACTGTTTTTT.

DNA for the CDR3: TGTGCCAGCAGTTCACTAGCGGGGTCCTACGAGCAGTACTTC. Encoded protein: CASSSLAGSYEQYF. The chain carries TRBV7-2 and TRBJ2-7; TRBD2 aligns across 10 bases. The germline V gene encodes CDR1 SGHTA and CDR2 FQGNSA. The CDR3 is made up of 14 amino acids. With V trimmed by 6 bases and J by 1 base, 3 bases remained unmatched.

V and J are TRBV29-1 and TRBJ2-2, with a tentative D call TRBD1 (5 bases). The CDR3 runs 12 residues. Trimming took 7 bases from V and 4 from J, leaving 10 bases between them. Germline V CDR1 and CDR2: SQVTM, ANQGSEA. CDR3 loop: CSGRAPTGELFF. The CDR3 bases are TGCAGCGGCAGGGCGCCCACCGGGGAGCTGTTTTTT.

This chain uses TRBV9 with TRBJ2-3, with D perhaps TRBD2 (6 bases). Per the germline V gene, CDR1 is SGDLS and CDR2 is YYNGEE. The V end was cut by 2 bases, the J end by 0 bases, with 13 bases between. The CDR3 contains 16 residues. The CDR3 DNA reads as TGTGCCAGCAGCGTCCAAGGTGCGGGGAGCACAGATACGCAGTATTTT. It is translated as CASSVQGAGSTDTQYF.

This chain links TRBV19 with TRBJ1-2; 10 positions agree with TRBD1. Germline trimming cut 3 bases from V and 6 bases from J; bases unmatched to any gene: 10. From germline, CDR1 is LNHDA and CDR2 SQIVND (reference sequence). The length of the CDR3 is 16 residues. The CDR3 DNA reads as TGTGCCAGTAGTATGACAGGGGGCGCGTCTGACGATGGCTACACCTTC. It yields the protein CASSMTGGASDDGYTF.

V and J are TRBV11-2 and TRBJ2-7; D uncertain. V lost 4 bases and J lost 9, with 19 bases in between. Germline CDR1 and CDR2: SGHAT and FQNNGV. This CDR3 has 14 residues. This CDR3 reads CASSSSDRHVGQYF. The CDR3 DNA sequence: TGTGCCAGCAGCTCCTCAGACCGACACGTAGGGCAGTACTTC.

The chain combines TRBV5-6 with TRBJ1-5; 8 bases match TRBD1. The V gene's germline CDR1 is SGHDT and CDR2 YYEEEE. V lost 5 bases, J lost 0 bases, and 13 bases stayed unmatched. The CDR3 is made up of 18 amino acids. DNA of the CDR3: TGTGCCAGCAGTCTAGGACAGGGTGCGTATTTTAGCAATCAGCCCCAGCATTTT. This codes for CASSLGQGAYFSNQPQHF. Together with reference TRBV5-6 and TRBJ1-5, the CDR3 gives the full variable domain: DAGVTQSPTHLIKTRGQQVTLRCSPKSGHDTVSWYQQALGQGPQFIFQYYEEEERQRGNFPDRFSGHQFPNYSSELNVNALLLGDSALYLCASSLGQGAYFSNQPQHFGDGTRLSIL.

The V call is TRBV6-6, the J call TRBJ2-5; tentatively, D is TRBD2 (6 bases). Gene TRBJ2-7 matches the end of the DNA better, so the J call may be wrong. CDR1 is MNHNY and CDR2 is SVGAGI in the germline V gene (reference sequence). This CDR3 region has 14 residues. This chain's CDR3 is CASSYLDTGDEQYF. The CDR3 bases are TGTGCCAGCAGTTACCTGGACACGGGGGACGAGCAGTACTTC.

This clone was detected once. This chain joins TRBV6-5 and TRBJ2-7; D is unresolved. The CDR3 loop spans 13 amino acids. V dropped 0 bases and J dropped 1 base, with 4 bases sitting between them. Germline V gene data show CDR1 as MNHEY and CDR2 as SVGAGI. The CDR3 region is CASSYSNSYEQYF. As DNA, the CDR3 is TGTGCCAGCAGTTACTCGAATTCCTACGAGCAGTACTTC.

V gene TRBV7-3 combines with J gene TRBJ2-5; 9 positions match TRBD2. V gave up 5 bases and J gave up 5 bases; unmatched junction bases: 9. Germline CDR1 SGHTA, CDR2 FQGTGA. The length of the CDR3 is 15 residues. CDR3 protein: CASSPSSGGMETQYF. The DNA for the CDR3 is TGTGCCAGCAGCCCCTCCAGCGGGGGGATGGAGACCCAGTACTTC.

The chain is built from TRBV5-5 and TRBJ1-4; 8 nucleotides align to TRBD1. Losses at the gene ends were 0 bases for V and 8 bases for J; bases not matched to a gene: 9. There are 16 residues in the CDR3. Germline CDR1 and CDR2: SGHKS and YYEKEE (reference sequence). This CDR3 is CASSLAGQGVHEKLFF. In DNA form, the CDR3 reads TGTGCCAGCAGCTTGGCAGGACAGGGCGTTCACGAAAAACTGTTTTTT. Full variable domain (rest looked up from reference TRBV5-5 and TRBJ1-4): DAGVTQSPTHLIKTRGQQVTLRCSPISGHKSVSWYQQVLGQGPQFIFQYYEKEERGRGNFPDRFSARQFPNYSSELNVNALLLGDSALYLCASSLAGQGVHEKLFFGSGTQLSVL.

The V gene is TRBV4-3, the J gene TRBJ2-1; D ambiguous. V lost 10 bases to trimming and J lost 0 bases, with 10 bases between them. The CDR3 totals 13 residues. From germline, CDR1 is LGHNA and CDR2 YSLEER. CDR3 sequence: CATSRSSYNEQFF. The CDR3 bases are TGCGCCACCTCACGAAGCTCCTACAATGAGCAGTTCTTC.

This clone was picked up a small number of times. The rearrangement links TRBV27 to TRBJ1-5, with D unclear. V lost 2 bases to trimming and J lost 0 bases, with 5 bases between them. The CDR3 covers 14 residues. The germline V gene has CDR1 MNHEY and CDR2 SMNVEV (reference sequence). In nucleotides, the CDR3 is TGTGCCAGCAGTTTAATCGCTAGCAATCAGCCCCAGCATTTT. It encodes CASSLIASNQPQHF.

This rearrangement joins TRBV7-7 to TRBJ2-5; the D call may be TRBD1 or TRBD2 (5 bases each). The CDR3 covers 15 residues. The V gene lost 6 bases and the J gene lost 2 bases, with 16 bases spanning the gap. Looked up from germline, CDR1 is SSHAT and CDR2 is FNYEAQ (reference sequence). CDR3 nucleotide sequence: TGTGCCAGCAGTATAGAGTGGGGGTCGCAAGAGACCCAGTACTTC. It yields the protein CASSIEWGSQETQYF.